This T cell receptor beta chain was sequenced during a study of T cells after yellow fever vaccination. The study, taken as a whole, reports: Contamination by abundant bulk-population clonotypes could be present in FACS-sorted repertoires. Most primary-vaccination clones reappeared after the booster (approximately 95% CD4, 75% to 90% CD8).

Trimming removed 6 bases at V and 6 bases at J, with 16 bases between. This CDR3 comprises 14 residues. CDR1 MNHEY and CDR2 SVGEGT come from the germline V gene. Template-switching 5'RACE yielded the TCR cDNA; a universal primer site and UMIs were added in the process. TCRdb ran MiXCR on the 5' RACE reads and lists one entry per CDR3 protein. The data hold 350,000 or so distinct CDR3 sequences, with roughly 8.4% observed a single time. This clonotype showed up just a few times. What it recognizes is unknown. Sequenced here: PBMCs, sampled more than 40 days after the first yellow fever vaccination. This receptor was identified in a man aged 18 to 30 who received the YFV17D yellow fever vaccine. The genes are TRBV6-2 or TRBV6-3 and TRBJ2-3; TRBD2 might be the D (6 bases). CDR3 region: CASRNWGERDTQYF. The CDR3 DNA follows: TGTGCCAGCAGGAACTGGGGGGAGCGGGATACGCAGTATTTT.